The T cell receptor beta chain under discussion was sequenced for a study of cytomegalovirus exposure and HLA in healthy donors. The study's findings and limits: The authors enumerated over 150 TCR beta chains as linked to cytomegalovirus. One later analysis reportedly identified an Asian-associated ancestry cluster that showed fewer N-insertions than the roughly 640-donor mean. A later analysis found TCR association rates differed by HLA locus, highest for DRB1 and lowest for HLA-C.

Details on this clone: Its specificity is unknown.

Germline V gene data show CDR1 as SGHAT and CDR2 as FQNNGV. After removal of 5 bases from V and 3 bases from J, the junction contained 6 bases not matched to a gene. This CDR3 contains 15 residues. It was with 60 Vbeta and 13 Jbeta primers that the PCR ran. Assay: immunoSEQ multiplex PCR; the TCRdb copy retains only in-frame clones and omits some. This table has about 150,000 clones, roughly 85% appearing once. Sequencing used PBMCs. The rearrangement links TRBV11-2 to TRBJ1-2, with 10 positions matching TRBD1. This receptor was obtained from a boy aged 2 to 9 in good health and CMV-seronegative. CDR3 protein: CASSVTGTGDYGYTF. The CDR3 bases are TGTGCCAGCAGCGTCACCGGGACAGGGGACTATGGCTACACCTTC.